These 22 T cell receptor beta chains came from one sample sequenced in a study of cytomegalovirus exposure and HLA in healthy donors. The PCR was carried out with 60 Vbeta primers and 13 Jbeta primers. Assay used: immunoSEQ multiplex PCR; TCRdb lists only in-frame clones, some missing. The repertoire holds 170,000 or so clones, with just under 80% as singletons. Sequenced material: PBMCs. These receptors were collected from a woman aged 45-59 years in good health and CMV-seropositive.

This chain connects TRBV4-1 to TRBJ2-1; D possibly corresponds to TRBD1 (6 bases). The CDR3 has 16 residues. The germline gives CDR1 MGHRA, CDR2 YSYEKL. The ends were cut back, 4 bases at V and 4 bases at J, with 17 bases in the middle. The CDR3 loop is CASSLGDRQIYNEQFF. CDR3 DNA sequence: TGCGCCAGCAGCCTAGGAGACAGGCAGATATACAATGAGCAGTTCTTC.

The V gene is TRBV6-5, the J gene TRBJ2-7, with D maybe TRBD1 (6 bases). This CDR3 contains 14 residues. Germline CDR1 is MNHEY and CDR2 is SVGAGI. V shed 4 bases and J shed 2 bases, with 12 bases lying between them. CDR3 loop: CASSFTGLTYEQYF. As DNA, the CDR3 is TGTGCCAGCAGTTTTACAGGGCTAACCTACGAGCAGTACTTC.

J is TRBJ2-2 and V is TRBV5-4; tentatively, D is TRBD2 (6 bases). The germline V gene encodes CDR1 SGHNT and CDR2 YYREEE (reference sequence). V shed 4 bases and J shed 0 bases, with 13 bases lying between them. This CDR3 contains 16 residues. CDR3 loop: CASSRPGTSNTGELFF. The DNA for the CDR3 is TGTGCCAGCAGCAGACCAGGGACTTCGAACACCGGGGAGCTGTTTTTT.

The chain carries TRBV10-3 and TRBJ2-1, with D maybe TRBD2 (6 bases). Per germline, CDR1 ENHRY and CDR2 SYGVKD. Trimming removed 5 bases at V and 1 base at J, with 24 bases between. The CDR3 has 19 residues. DNA of the CDR3: TGTGCCATCAGTTCGGGGGTAGTTATAGGGCCAGGATCCTACAATGAGCAGTTCTTC. Protein: CAISSGVVIGPGSYNEQFF.

This clone was seen more than once but under ten times. One end of the junction fails to match germline, which may point to a read error. The V gene is TRBV7-7, the J gene TRBJ1-1, with TRBD1 matching over 7 bases. The CDR3 length is 13 residues. The germline V gene has CDR1 SSHAT and CDR2 FNYEAQ (reference sequence). The CDR3 sequence is CASSLGTDSEAFF. The CDR3, as DNA: TGTGCTAGCAGCTTAGGGACAGATTCTGAAGCTTTCTTT.

V usage is TRBV7-8 and J usage is TRBJ2-5; D is unclear. The germline CDR1 and CDR2 sequences are SGHVS and FQNEAQ. The V gene lost 4 bases and the J gene lost 5 bases, with 5 bases spanning the gap. CDR3 length equals 11 residues. The CDR3 coding sequence is TGTGCCAGCAGCTACTGGGAGACCCAGTACTTC. This codes for CASSYWETQYF.

Only one count was recorded for this clone. The rearrangement joins TRBV25-1 to TRBJ1-1, with D possibly matching TRBD1 (5 bases). Trimming left V 8 bases short and J 7 bases short, with 14 bases between. The length of the CDR3 is 12 residues. The germline V gene has CDR1 MGHDK and CDR2 SYGVNS. CDR3 DNA sequence: TGTGCCAGCTCCTTCGGAGGGGATGAAGCTTTCTTT. The encoded protein is CASSFGGDEAFF.

This sequence joins TRBV27 and TRBJ2-1, with D maybe TRBD2 (5 bases). Per germline, CDR1 MNHEY and CDR2 SMNVEV (reference sequence). This CDR3 has 16 amino acids. Between the trimmed V and J ends, which lost 0 bases and 4 bases, there was a span of 13 bases. The CDR3 spells CASSLSSGGPYNEQFF. The CDR3 DNA reads as TGTGCCAGCAGTTTATCATCGGGCGGGCCGTACAATGAGCAGTTCTTC.

V gene TRBV20-1 combines with J gene TRBJ1-6; D is ambiguous. Germline V gene sequence: CDR1 DFQATT, CDR2 SNEGSKA (reference sequence). The CDR3 is 8 amino acids. CDR3 sequence: CGLSPLHF. The CDR3, as DNA: TGCGGCCTTTCACCCCTCCACTTT.

V usage is TRBV7-2 and J usage is TRBJ1-6; 9 nucleotides align to TRBD1. The CDR3 spans 13 residues. V trimming: 4 bases; J trimming: 8 bases; junction bases outside the gene matches: 0. Germline V gives CDR1 SGHTA, CDR2 FQGNSA. CDR3 sequence: CASSWDRDSPLHF. In DNA form, the CDR3 reads TGTGCCAGCAGCTGGGACAGGGATTCACCCCTCCACTTT. Full variable domain (missing parts from reference TRBV7-2 and TRBJ1-6): GAGVSQSPSNKVTEKGKDVELRCDPISGHTALYWYRQSLGQGLEFLIYFQGNSAPDKSGLPSDRFSAERTGGSVSTLTIQRTQQEDSAVYLCASSWDRDSPLHFGNGTRLTVT.

The chain joins TRBV28 to TRBJ2-1; D is perhaps TRBD2 (5 bases). Germline-derived CDR1 and CDR2 are MDHEN and SYDVKM. The CDR3 has 17 amino acids. V lost 6 bases, J lost 0 bases, and 18 bases lay in between. Here the CDR3 reads CASSLASTGSSYNEQFF. As DNA, the CDR3 is TGTGCCAGCAGCTTAGCTTCCACGGGGAGCTCCTACAATGAGCAGTTCTTC.

V is TRBV28 and J is TRBJ1-1; TRBD1 might be the D (5 bases). This CDR3 contains 13 residues. With 7 bases removed from V and 0 bases from J, the gap between germline ends came to 9 bases. CDR1 MDHEN and CDR2 SYDVKM come from the germline V gene. The CDR3 DNA is TGTGCCAGCAACAACAGGATGAACACTGAAGCTTTCTTT. This sequence encodes CASNNRMNTEAFF.

V and J are TRBV9 and TRBJ1-5, with 7 bases identical to TRBD1. Germline CDR1 SGDLS, CDR2 YYNGEE. The CDR3 consists of 14 residues. V was pared by 3 bases and J by 4 bases, with 4 bases of the junction left unmatched. CDR3 DNA: TGTGCCAGCAGCGCGGGACAGCCGAATCAGCCCCAGCATTTT. Its translation is CASSAGQPNQPQHF.

The chain joins TRBV7-2 to TRBJ1-2; D is possibly TRBD1 (6 bases). Trimming took off 3 bases at V and 4 bases at J, with 21 bases between the two ends. The CDR3 runs 17 residues. From germline, CDR1 is SGHTA and CDR2 FQGNSA. In nucleotides, the CDR3 is TGTGCCAGCAGCTTTGGGGGGGCGGGAACGAGACTCTATGGCTACACCTTC. Translating gives CASSFGGAGTRLYGYTF.

The J gene is TRBJ1-1, the V gene TRBV6-5, with a tentative D call TRBD1 (5 bases). The CDR3 length is 15 residues. Germline CDR1 MNHEY, CDR2 SVGAGI. V lost 8 bases and J lost 1, with 17 bases in between. CDR3 in amino acids: CASVPPGMRNTEAFF. CDR3 nucleotide sequence: TGTGCCAGCGTCCCTCCAGGGATGCGGAACACTGAAGCTTTCTTT.

The V gene is TRBV19, the J gene TRBJ2-3, with 8 positions matching TRBD1. J gave up 2 bases and V 4 bases, and 11 bases lay outside the gene matches. The CDR3 has 17 amino acids. Germline V gives CDR1 LNHDA, CDR2 SQIVND (reference sequence). CDR3 DNA sequence: TGTGCCAGTAGTAAACGTGGACAGGGTAGGCCCACAGATACGCAGTATTTT. This codes for CASSKRGQGRPTDTQYF.

The V gene is TRBV19, the J gene TRBJ2-2; 8 bases map to TRBD1. Germline CDR1 reads LNHDA; CDR2 reads SQIVND (reference sequence). V lost 6 bases and J lost 0; bases outside the gene matches: 3. This CDR3 is built from 15 residues. CDR3 region: CASRQGATNTGELFF. CDR3 in DNA: TGTGCCAGTAGGCAGGGGGCAACGAACACCGGGGAGCTGTTTTTT.

CDR3 in amino acids: CASSPKTSGSDTQYF. CDR3 nucleotide sequence: TGTGCCAGCAGCCCCAAGACTAGCGGGAGTGATACGCAGTATTTT. V gene TRBV5-4 combines with J gene TRBJ2-3, with 12 bases matching TRBD2. The length of the CDR3 is 15 residues. Germline CDR1 SGHNT, CDR2 YYREEE (reference sequence). Unmatched junction bases numbered 6, after V lost 4 bases and J lost 6 bases.

The V call is TRBV21-1, the J call TRBJ2-1; TRBD1 is the table's D call, not checked against the DNA. TRBV21-1 is a pseudogene. The CDR3 contains 13 residues. The CDR3 sequence: CASSKADSNEQFF. The CDR3 DNA reads as TGTGCCAGCAGCAAAGCAGACAGCAATGAGCAGTTCTTC.

This clone came up once. In nucleotides, the CDR3 is TGTGCCAGCAGCGAGGGCGGCTATGGCTACACCTTC. Protein: CASSEGGYGYTF. The chain employs TRBV7-2 and TRBJ1-2; no clear D gene. Germline lookup yields CDR1 SGHTA and CDR2 FQGNSA. The V gene lost 5 bases and the J gene lost 4 bases, with 8 bases spanning the gap. This CDR3 is built from 12 residues.

The rearrangement links TRBV19 to TRBJ2-4, with D perhaps TRBD1 (6 bases). Deletions cut 0 bases from V and 7 bases from J, with 22 bases between. The CDR3 runs to 18 residues. CDR1 and CDR2 (germline): LNHDA, SQIVND (reference sequence). The CDR3 DNA reads as TGTGCCAGTAGTATAGATGGGGGCGGACTCCTCGGTTGGAACATTCAGTACTTC. As protein: CASSIDGGGLLGWNIQYF.

The chain uses TRBV7-9 and TRBJ1-4; D remains unclear. Looked up from germline, CDR1 is SEHNR and CDR2 is FQNEAQ (reference sequence). The V end was cut by 5 bases, the J end by 0 bases, with 10 bases between. This CDR3 region has 15 residues. CDR3 sequence: CASSGRGATNEKLFF. The CDR3 nucleotides are TGTGCCAGCAGCGGCCGTGGTGCAACTAATGAAAAACTGTTTTTT.